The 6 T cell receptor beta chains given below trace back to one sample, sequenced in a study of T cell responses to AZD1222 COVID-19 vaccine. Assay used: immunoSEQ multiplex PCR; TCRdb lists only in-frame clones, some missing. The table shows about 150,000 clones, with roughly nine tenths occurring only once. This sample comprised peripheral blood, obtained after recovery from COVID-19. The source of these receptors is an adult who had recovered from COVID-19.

The CDR3 DNA reads as TGTGCCAGTAGTATACTGGGACAGGGGAACTACGAGCAGTACTTC. This sequence encodes CASSILGQGNYEQYF. The chain uses TRBV19 and TRBJ2-7, with TRBD1 matching over 10 bases. V gave up 2 bases and J gave up 3 bases; unmatched junction bases: 4. The CDR3 sequence is 15 residues long. Germline CDR1 is LNHDA and CDR2 is SQIVND (reference sequence).

CDR3 protein: CASSYASSTDTQYF. In DNA form, the CDR3 reads TGTGCCAGCAGTTACGCTAGCAGCACAGATACGCAGTATTTT. This sequence joins TRBV6-5 and TRBJ2-3, with D tentatively TRBD2 (5 bases). Per germline, CDR1 MNHEY and CDR2 SVGAGI. V was trimmed by 2 bases and J by 0 bases, leaving 6 bases between them. The CDR3 consists of 14 residues.

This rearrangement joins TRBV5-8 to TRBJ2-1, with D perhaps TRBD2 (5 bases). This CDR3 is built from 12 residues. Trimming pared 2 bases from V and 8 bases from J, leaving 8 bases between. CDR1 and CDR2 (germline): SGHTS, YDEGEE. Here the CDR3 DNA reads TGTGCCAGCAGCTTAGGACTCGATGAGCAGTTCTTC. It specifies CASSLGLDEQFF.

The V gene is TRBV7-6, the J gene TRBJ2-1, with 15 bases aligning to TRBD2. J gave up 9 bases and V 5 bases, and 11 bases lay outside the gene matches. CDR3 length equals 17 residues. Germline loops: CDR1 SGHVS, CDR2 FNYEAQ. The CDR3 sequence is CASSQRTSGGARSEQFF. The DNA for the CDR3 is TGTGCCAGCAGCCAGCGGACTAGCGGGGGGGCACGGTCTGAGCAGTTCTTC.

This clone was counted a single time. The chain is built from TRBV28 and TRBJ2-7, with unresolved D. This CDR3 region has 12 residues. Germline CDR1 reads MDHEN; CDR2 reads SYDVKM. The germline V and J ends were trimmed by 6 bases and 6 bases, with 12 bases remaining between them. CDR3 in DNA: TGTGCCAGCAGAGGGCCTAATCGCGAGCAGTACTTC. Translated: CASRGPNREQYF.

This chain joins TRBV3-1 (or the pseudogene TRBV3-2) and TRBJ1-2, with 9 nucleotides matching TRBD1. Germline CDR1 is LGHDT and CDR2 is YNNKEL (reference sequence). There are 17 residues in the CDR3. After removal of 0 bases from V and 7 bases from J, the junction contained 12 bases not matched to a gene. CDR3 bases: TGTGCCAGCAGCCAAGATCATAATGAGGACAGGGGCGCTGGCTACACCTTC. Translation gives CASSQDHNEDRGAGYTF.